Listed here are 14 T cell receptor beta chains from one sample, sequenced in a study of blood T cells in healthy people across ages (dated by TCRdb to 2015 to 2017). Receptor libraries were prepared by 5' RACE. Sequencing relied on an Illumina HiSeq 2500. A second PCR of 7 to 11 cycles was performed with a sample-barcoded 5' primer and a J-beta primer mix. Starting from the raw public reads, TCRdb applied fastp trimming at Q25, assembled clones with MiXCR and retained in-frame beta chains. Identical CDR3 proteins give one entry, which carries the most common genes and DNA. A total of hundreds of thousands of distinct CDR3 sequences appear in this sample, 25% to 30% of them only once. The biggest ten clones account for 15% to 20% of the sample. The sample was blood. Every receptor here comes from an elderly woman in good health.

This clonotype was picked up many times. The J gene is TRBJ2-1, the V gene TRBV6-5; D might be TRBD2 (6 bases). With 2 bases removed from V and 3 bases from J, the gap between germline ends came to 17 bases. Germline V gene lookup returns CDR1 MNHEY and CDR2 SVGAGI. The CDR3 runs 17 residues. CDR3 residues: CASSYQSPGLFYNEQFF. In DNA form, the CDR3 reads TGTGCCAGCAGTTACCAATCGCCGGGACTCTTCTACAATGAGCAGTTCTTC.

This clonotype was counted a few times. An end of the junction does not agree with germline; a read error may underlie this. The V and J genes are TRBV7-2 and TRBJ1-6; 9 bases map to TRBD1. Looked up from germline, CDR1 is SGHTA and CDR2 is FQGNSA. The CDR3 sequence is 15 residues long. Written as DNA, the CDR3 is TGTGTCAGCAGCTATGGACAGGGGTTAAATTCACCCCTCCACTTT. It is translated as CVSSYGQGLNSPLHF.

This clonotype was detected ten times or more. The chain carries TRBV6-2 or TRBV6-3 and TRBJ1-2; 8 bases line up with TRBD1. Germline-derived CDR1 and CDR2 are MNHEY and SVGEGT. The CDR3 length is 16 residues. The J segment lost 8 bases and the V segment lost 0 bases, leaving 11 bases of the junction unmatched. CDR3 amino acids: CASSYSLAGQGGGYTF. The CDR3 region has the DNA TGTGCCAGCAGTTACTCGCTCGCCGGACAGGGAGGCGGCTACACCTTC.

The chain employs TRBV18 and TRBJ2-3; 7 nucleotides align to TRBD1. This CDR3 comprises 16 residues. Germline CDR1 reads KGHSH; CDR2 reads LQKENI. J was trimmed by 3 bases and V by 0 bases; bases with no gene match: 6. The CDR3 DNA sequence: TGTGCCAGCTCACCACCAAGGACAGGTCGAACAGATACGCAGTATTTT. This translates into CASSPPRTGRTDTQYF.

This clonotype came up a few times. The chain couples TRBV4-1 to TRBJ1-1, with 9 bases lining up with TRBD1. Germline lookup yields CDR1 MGHRA and CDR2 YSYEKL. This CDR3 region has 18 residues. Unmatched junction bases numbered 10, after V lost 1 base and J lost 1 base. CDR3 coding DNA: TGCGCCAGCAGCCAAGGGGGACAGGGCGGCTTTACGAACACTGAAGCTTTCTTT. This codes for CASSQGGQGGFTNTEAFF.

The chain has TRBV7-2 and TRBJ2-4; TRBD2 matches at 8 bases. Near its end, the DNA agrees better with TRBJ2-7, so the J call may be wrong. The CDR3 runs to 15 residues. Germline CDR1 is SGHTA and CDR2 is FQGNSA. CDR3 DNA: TGTGCCAGCAGCTCTGCCAGCGGGGGTTACTACGAGCAGTACTTC. This encodes CASSSASGGYYEQYF.

This clonotype was observed many times. The chain recombines TRBV30 with TRBJ1-2; 9 nucleotides agree with TRBD1. The length of the CDR3 is 14 residues. The J segment lost 6 bases and the V segment lost 1 base, leaving 6 bases of the junction unmatched. The germline gives CDR1 GTSNPN, CDR2 SVGIG (reference sequence). This CDR3 is CAWSAWDRVHGYTF. As DNA, the CDR3 is TGTGCCTGGAGTGCCTGGGACAGGGTACATGGCTACACCTTC.

This clonotype has a single count. A much larger clone lies a single base off, so this may be a read error. This chain uses TRBV12-3 or TRBV12-4 with TRBJ1-2, with TRBD1 as a possible D gene (5 bases). V gave up 6 bases and J gave up 4 bases, with 15 bases separating them. This CDR3 is built from 14 residues. The CDR3 DNA reads as TGTGCCAGCAGGGGGATCGGACACCGCTATGGCTACACCTTC. Protein sequence: CASRGIGHRYGYTF.

The gene calls are TRBV7-8 and TRBJ2-2; D may be TRBD1 or TRBD2 (6 bases each). V was trimmed by 1 base and J by 5 bases, leaving 14 bases between them. The germline CDR1 and CDR2 sequences are SGHVS and FQNEAQ. The CDR3 covers 16 residues. The chain's CDR3 is CASSLVGGAVTGELFF. For the CDR3, the DNA is TGTGCCAGCAGCTTAGTCGGGGGCGCGGTAACCGGGGAGCTGTTTTTT.

Many counts were recorded for this clonotype. This sequence joins TRBV7-2 and TRBJ1-6; D might be TRBD1 (6 bases). CDR1 is SGHTA and CDR2 is FQGNSA in the germline V gene. Trimming shortened V by 4 bases and J by 10 bases, and 23 bases separated the two germline ends. The CDR3 covers 17 residues. The CDR3 DNA reads as TGTGCCAGCAGCTCAACCTTTACAGGGTTCGGAATCTCACCCCTCCACTTT. Its protein product is CASSSTFTGFGISPLHF.

There are a few counts of this clonotype. This may stem from a read error, because a much larger clone lies one nucleotide away. The rearrangement links TRBV7-9 to TRBJ2-1, with D perhaps assigned TRBD1 or TRBD2 (5 bases each). The CDR3 consists of 14 residues. The germline V and J ends were trimmed by 4 bases and 0 bases, with 7 bases remaining between them. The germline CDR1 and CDR2 sequences are SEHNR and FQNEAQ (reference sequence). The DNA for the CDR3 is TGTGCCAGCAGCTGGGGGACCTCCTACAATGAGCAGTTCTTC. This sequence encodes CASSWGTSYNEQFF.

The chain recombines TRBV5-5 with TRBJ2-3; D is ambiguous. Germline values: CDR1 SGHKS, CDR2 YYEKEE (reference sequence). The ends were cut back, 3 bases at V and 3 bases at J, with 11 bases in the middle. CDR3 length equals 14 residues. DNA for the CDR3: TGTGCCAGCAGCTGGTTGGGATTAACAGATACGCAGTATTTT. It translates to CASSWLGLTDTQYF.

This clonotype was seen at least ten times. The V call is TRBV24-1, the J call TRBJ2-1; D is possibly TRBD1 or TRBD2 (6 bases each). The CDR3 loop spans 17 amino acids. Germline V CDR1 and CDR2: KGHDR, SFDVKD. The V end was cut by 1 base, the J end by 1 base, with 13 bases between. CDR3 in amino acids: CATSDLGGGRSYNEQFF. CDR3 bases: TGTGCCACCAGTGATTTAGGAGGGGGTAGGTCCTACAATGAGCAGTTCTTC.

This clonotype was detected ten times or more. The CDR3 region is CATRPDSSYNEQFF. The DNA for the CDR3 is TGCGCCACCCGACCGGACAGCTCCTACAATGAGCAGTTCTTC. This chain links TRBV5-1 with TRBJ2-1; D perhaps matches TRBD1 (6 bases). The CDR3 extends over 14 amino acids. In germline, CDR1 is SGHRS, CDR2 YFSETQ. V lost 9 bases and J 0 bases, leaving 13 bases between the germline ends.